This TCR beta chain was recorded in a study of identical twins. Trimming shortened V by 0 bases and J by 10 bases, and 13 bases separated the two germline ends. Germline V gives CDR1 SGDLS, CDR2 YYNGEE. The CDR3 is made up of 14 amino acids. Via MiXCR, TCRdb re-called the 5' RACE reads, giving one row per CDR3 protein. The sample includes over 200,000 distinct CDR3 sequences, around 9.6% seen only once; the top ten take 4% to 6%. Sequenced material: memory (CD45RO+) T cells sorted from blood. This chain connects TRBV9 to TRBJ2-2; tentatively, D is TRBD1 or TRBD2 (5 bases each). The clonotype comes from a young woman in good health. In DNA, the CDR3 is TGTGCCAGCAGCGTAGAACCCGTCGGGACGGAGCTGTTTTTT. Translated, it gives CASSVEPVGTELFF.